Given below is one TCR beta chain in context. The target antigen is unknown. The sample belongs to a study of regulatory T cells in long-lasting Graves disease. Overall study: Patients with persistent Graves' disease had over 5 years of antithyroid drugs and persistent TSH receptor antibodies. Study observations and caveats: Favored usage of TRBV28, TRBJ1-2 and TRBJ2-5 was recorded in persistent disease. Persistent cases of Graves' showed reduced TCR diversity relative to newly diagnosed patients.

Building of the TCR beta libraries involved iRepertoire HTBI primers and Arm-PCR of CDR3 regions. Via MiXCR, TCRdb re-called the multiplex PCR reads, giving one row per CDR3 protein. The sample consists of 400,000 to 500,000 distinct CDR3 sequences, less than 25% of them appearing once. The time point was: persistent/refractory GD, antithyroid drugs over 5 years with positive TRAb. Isolated PBMC RNA provided the starting material for the TCR library. This CDR3 has 13 residues. CDR1 is DFQATT, CDR2 SNEGSKA, per germline (reference sequence). V lost 6 bases and J 2 bases, leaving 14 bases between the germline ends.

The specimen comprised peripheral blood mononuclear cells (PBMCs), sampled when the disease was refractory, from a patient treated with antithyroid drugs. The chain links TRBV20-1 to TRBJ2-7; D could derive from TRBD1 or TRBD2 (5 bases each). The receptor was isolated from a female donor with Graves disease. The CDR3 here is CSAWDPRAYEQYF. The CDR3 DNA reads TGCAGTGCCTGGGACCCCAGGGCCTACGAGCAGTACTTC.